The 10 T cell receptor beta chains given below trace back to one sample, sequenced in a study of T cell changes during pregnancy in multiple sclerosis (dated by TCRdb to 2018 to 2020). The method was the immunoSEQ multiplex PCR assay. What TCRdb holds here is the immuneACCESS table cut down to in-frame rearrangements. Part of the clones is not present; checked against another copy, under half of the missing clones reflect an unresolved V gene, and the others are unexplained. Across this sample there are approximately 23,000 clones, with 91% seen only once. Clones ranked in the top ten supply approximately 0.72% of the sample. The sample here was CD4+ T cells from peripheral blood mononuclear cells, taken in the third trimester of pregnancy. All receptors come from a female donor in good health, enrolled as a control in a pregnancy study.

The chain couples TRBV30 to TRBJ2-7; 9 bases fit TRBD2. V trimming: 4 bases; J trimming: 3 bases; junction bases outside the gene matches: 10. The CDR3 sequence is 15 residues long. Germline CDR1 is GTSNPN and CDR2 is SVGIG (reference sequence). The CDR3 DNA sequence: TGTGCCTGGAAGGGTGCGGGAGGGATAATCTACGAGCAGTACTTC. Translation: CAWKGAGGIIYEQYF.

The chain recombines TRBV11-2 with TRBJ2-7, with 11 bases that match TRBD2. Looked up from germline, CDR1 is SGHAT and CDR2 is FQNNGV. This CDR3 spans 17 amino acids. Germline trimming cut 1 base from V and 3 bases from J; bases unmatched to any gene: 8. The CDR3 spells CASSLARASGGYYEQYF. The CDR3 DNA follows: TGTGCCAGCAGCTTAGCGCGGGCTAGCGGGGGGTACTACGAGCAGTACTTC.

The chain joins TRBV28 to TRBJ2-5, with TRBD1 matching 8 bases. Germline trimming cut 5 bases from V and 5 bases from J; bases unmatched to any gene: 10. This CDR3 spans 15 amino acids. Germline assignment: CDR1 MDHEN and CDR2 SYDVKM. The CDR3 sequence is CASSILQGAGETQYF. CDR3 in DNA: TGTGCCAGCAGTATCCTCCAGGGGGCAGGCGAGACCCAGTACTTC. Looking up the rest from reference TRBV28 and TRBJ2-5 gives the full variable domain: DVKVTQSSRYLVKRTGEKVFLECVQDMDHENMFWYRQDPGLGLRLIYFSYDVKMKEKGDIPEGYSVSREKKERFSLILESASTNQTSMYLCASSILQGAGETQYFGPGTRLLVL.

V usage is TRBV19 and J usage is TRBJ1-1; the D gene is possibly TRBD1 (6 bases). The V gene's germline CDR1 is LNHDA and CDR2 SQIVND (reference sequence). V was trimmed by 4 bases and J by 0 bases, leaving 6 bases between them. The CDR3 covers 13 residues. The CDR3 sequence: CASSRQVNTEAFF. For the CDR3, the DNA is TGTGCCAGTAGTAGACAGGTGAACACTGAAGCTTTCTTT.

The DNA for the CDR3 is TGTGCCATCAGTGAGTCGGGCGGGAGTGGAAAAGTCAATGAGCAGTTCTTC. This gives the protein CAISESGGSGKVNEQFF. J is TRBJ2-1 and V is TRBV10-3; 7 nucleotides agree with TRBD2. This CDR3 comprises 17 residues. CDR1 and CDR2 (germline): ENHRY, SYGVKD. V was pared by 0 bases and J by 6 bases, with 11 bases of the junction left unmatched.

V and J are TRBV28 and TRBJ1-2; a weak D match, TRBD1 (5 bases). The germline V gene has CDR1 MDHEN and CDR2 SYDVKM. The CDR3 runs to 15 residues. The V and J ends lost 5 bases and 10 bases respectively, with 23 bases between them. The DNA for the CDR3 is TGTGCCAGCAGTACACAGAGGGGCGGGGGACGGCACTACACCTTC. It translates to CASSTQRGGGRHYTF.

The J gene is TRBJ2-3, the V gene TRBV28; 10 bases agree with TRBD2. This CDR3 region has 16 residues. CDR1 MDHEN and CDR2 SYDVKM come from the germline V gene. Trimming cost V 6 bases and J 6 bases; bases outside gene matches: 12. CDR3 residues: CASRRPSGRNRDTQYF. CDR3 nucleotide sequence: TGTGCCAGCAGGCGGCCTAGCGGGAGAAATCGCGATACGCAGTATTTT. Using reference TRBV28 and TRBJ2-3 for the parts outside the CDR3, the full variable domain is DVKVTQSSRYLVKRTGEKVFLECVQDMDHENMFWYRQDPGLGLRLIYFSYDVKMKEKGDIPEGYSVSREKKERFSLILESASTNQTSMYLCASRRPSGRNRDTQYFGPGTRLTVL.

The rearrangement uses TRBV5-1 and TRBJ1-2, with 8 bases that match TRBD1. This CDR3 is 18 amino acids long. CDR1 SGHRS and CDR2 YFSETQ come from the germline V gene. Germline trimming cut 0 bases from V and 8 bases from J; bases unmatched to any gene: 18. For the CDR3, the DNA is TGCGCCAGCAGCTTGGCGGTAGGACCAGGGGGCGCTGACAAAGGCTACACCTTC. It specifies CASSLAVGPGGADKGYTF.

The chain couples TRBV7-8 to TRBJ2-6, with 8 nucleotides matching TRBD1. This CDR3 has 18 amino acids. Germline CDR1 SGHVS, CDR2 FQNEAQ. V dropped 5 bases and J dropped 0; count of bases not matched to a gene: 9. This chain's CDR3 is CASSPRTGSDSGANVLTF. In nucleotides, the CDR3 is TGTGCCAGCAGCCCCCGGACAGGGTCCGACTCTGGGGCCAACGTCCTGACTTTC.

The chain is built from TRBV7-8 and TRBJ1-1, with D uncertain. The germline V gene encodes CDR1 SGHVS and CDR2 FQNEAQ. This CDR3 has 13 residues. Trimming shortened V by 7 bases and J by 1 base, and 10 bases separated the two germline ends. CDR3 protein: CASTHTRNTEAFF. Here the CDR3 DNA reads TGTGCCAGCACCCATACTAGGAACACTGAAGCTTTCTTT.